This T cell receptor beta chain is drawn from a study of T-cell reconstitution after alpha-beta-depleted transplantation in children. Researchers prepared the TCRbeta library using unique molecular identifiers, the study reports. Via MiXCR, TCRdb re-called the PCR reads, giving one row per CDR3 protein. Of about 540,000 distinct CDR3 sequences listed, approximately 20% are singletons. This CDR3 region has 14 residues. CDR1 is SNHLY, CDR2 FYNNEI, per germline. The V end was cut by 4 bases, the J end by 0 bases, with 10 bases between. The receptor's source is a human donor who donated a stem cell graft to a child with acute lymphoblastic leukemia. The sample was PBMCs from the stem cell graft donor, taken from the stem cell graft. The gene calls are TRBV2 and TRBJ2-7; D remains unclear. The CDR3 region is CASSAADLSYEQYF. As DNA, the CDR3 is TGTGCCAGCAGTGCGGCTGACCTCTCCTACGAGCAGTACTTC.